The rows below give T cell receptor beta chains drawn from one sample of a study of cytomegalovirus exposure and HLA in healthy donors. Here immunoSEQ multiplex PCR was the method, and the copy in TCRdb shows in-frame clones only, minus some. The sample has tens of thousands of clones. Sequences were obtained from PBMCs. Receptors were obtained from a woman aged 40 to 55 in good health and CMV-seropositive. Each CDR3 is given with its conserved first and last residue. Fields, in order: D gene, clone size, V gene, CDR3 length, J gene, CDR3 DNA, CDR3 protein. The D gene is left open where the match is weak. Expanded clones are given a class, and other clones once, few, many or no size at all.

d_call: TRBD2
clone_size: .
v_call: TRBV27
cdr3_length: 14
j_call: TRBJ2-1
cdr3_nt: TGTGCCAGCAGTGTGGGACTAGCCGACAATGAGCAGTTCTTC
cdr3_aa: CASSVGLADNEQFF

d_call: TRBD1
clone_size: .
v_call: TRBV11-2
cdr3_length: 15
j_call: TRBJ2-7
cdr3_nt: TGTGCCAGCAGCCTTTACCCGGGACAGGGATACGAGCAGTACTTC
cdr3_aa: CASSLYPGQGYEQYF

d_call: .
clone_size: .
v_call: TRBV27
cdr3_length: 13
j_call: TRBJ1-1
cdr3_nt: TGTGCCAGCAGTTTGTTGGGGGCTACTGAAGCTTTCTTT
cdr3_aa: CASSLLGATEAFF

d_call: TRBD1
clone_size: .
v_call: TRBV18
cdr3_length: 16
j_call: TRBJ1-1
cdr3_nt: TGTGCCAGCTCACCTCAGGGGGCGGGCGCGAACACTGAAGCTTTCTTT
cdr3_aa: CASSPQGAGANTEAFF

d_call: TRBD1
clone_size: .
v_call: TRBV5-6
cdr3_length: 13
j_call: TRBJ2-5
cdr3_nt: TGTGCCAGCAGGGGACAGGTCTTGGGGACCCAGTACTTC
cdr3_aa: CASRGQVLGTQYF

d_call: TRBD1
clone_size: .
v_call: TRBV2
cdr3_length: 15
j_call: TRBJ1-1
cdr3_nt: TGTGCCAGCATGCGGGACAGAGTTATGAACACTGAAGCTTTCTTT
cdr3_aa: CASMRDRVMNTEAFF

d_call: .
clone_size: .
v_call: TRBV6-5
cdr3_length: 15
j_call: TRBJ2-7
cdr3_nt: TGTGCCAGCAGTTACTCCCGGTCCCCCAGCGACGAGCAGTACTTC
cdr3_aa: CASSYSRSPSDEQYF

d_call: .
clone_size: .
v_call: TRBV29-1
cdr3_length: 13
j_call: TRBJ1-1
cdr3_nt: TGCAGCATCCCCTTTAACCGACAGGTTGAAGCTTTCTTT
cdr3_aa: CSIPFNRQVEAFF

d_call: TRBD1
clone_size: .
v_call: TRBV7-2
cdr3_length: 14
j_call: TRBJ2-7
cdr3_nt: TGTGCCAGCAGCTCAACACAGGGGCCCTACGAGCAGTACTTC
cdr3_aa: CASSSTQGPYEQYF

d_call: .
clone_size: .
v_call: TRBV12-5
cdr3_length: 12
j_call: TRBJ1-1
cdr3_nt: TGTGCTAGTGGTTATCCTCAGGGTGAAGCTTTCTTT
cdr3_aa: CASGYPQGEAFF

d_call: TRBD1
clone_size: medium-sized
v_call: TRBV6-4
cdr3_length: 15
j_call: TRBJ2-3
cdr3_nt: TGTGCCAGCAGTGACGCGGGACAGGGGGCAGATACGCAGTATTTT
cdr3_aa: CASSDAGQGADTQYF

d_call: .
clone_size: .
v_call: TRBV7-9
cdr3_length: 14
j_call: TRBJ2-7
cdr3_nt: TGTGCCAGCAGCTTTACCTCCCAGACCTACGAGCAGTACTTC
cdr3_aa: CASSFTSQTYEQYF

d_call: .
clone_size: .
v_call: TRBV6-5
cdr3_length: 13
j_call: TRBJ2-1
cdr3_nt: TGTGCCAGCAGTTACTCGGGACTTAATGAGCAGTTCTTC
cdr3_aa: CASSYSGLNEQFF

d_call: TRBD1
clone_size: .
v_call: TRBV7-3
cdr3_length: 14
j_call: TRBJ1-2
cdr3_nt: TGTGCCAGCAGCTCGGACAGGGGCAAATATGGCTACACCTTC
cdr3_aa: CASSSDRGKYGYTF

d_call: .
clone_size: .
v_call: TRBV7-2
cdr3_length: 15
j_call: TRBJ1-5
cdr3_nt: TGTGCCAGCAGCTTAGTTTGGCAGGGGCATCAGCCCCAGCATTTT
cdr3_aa: CASSLVWQGHQPQHF

d_call: .
clone_size: .
v_call: TRBV28
cdr3_length: 13
j_call: TRBJ1-1
cdr3_nt: TGTGCCAGCAGCCGGGGGGCTACCCCTGAAGCTTTCTTT
cdr3_aa: CASSRGATPEAFF

d_call: TRBD1
clone_size: .
v_call: TRBV27
cdr3_length: 15
j_call: TRBJ1-2
cdr3_nt: TGTGCCAGCAGCTACCTAACAGGGGATCTGTTTGGCTACACCTTC
cdr3_aa: CASSYLTGDLFGYTF

d_call: .
clone_size: .
v_call: TRBV11-3
cdr3_length: 13
j_call: TRBJ2-5
cdr3_nt: TGTGCCAGCAGCTTCGGAGCCCAAGAGACCCAGTACTTC
cdr3_aa: CASSFGAQETQYF

d_call: TRBD2
clone_size: .
v_call: TRBV10-3
cdr3_length: 17
j_call: TRBJ2-1
cdr3_nt: TGTGCCATCAGTGAGTCGATTCGGGGGGGGGCCTACAATGAGCAGTTCTTC
cdr3_aa: CAISESIRGGAYNEQFF

d_call: TRBD1
clone_size: .
v_call: TRBV29-1
cdr3_length: 15
j_call: TRBJ2-1
cdr3_nt: TGCAGCGTTGGGAGTCCCGGGACAGGGACGAATGAGCAGTTCTTC
cdr3_aa: CSVGSPGTGTNEQFF